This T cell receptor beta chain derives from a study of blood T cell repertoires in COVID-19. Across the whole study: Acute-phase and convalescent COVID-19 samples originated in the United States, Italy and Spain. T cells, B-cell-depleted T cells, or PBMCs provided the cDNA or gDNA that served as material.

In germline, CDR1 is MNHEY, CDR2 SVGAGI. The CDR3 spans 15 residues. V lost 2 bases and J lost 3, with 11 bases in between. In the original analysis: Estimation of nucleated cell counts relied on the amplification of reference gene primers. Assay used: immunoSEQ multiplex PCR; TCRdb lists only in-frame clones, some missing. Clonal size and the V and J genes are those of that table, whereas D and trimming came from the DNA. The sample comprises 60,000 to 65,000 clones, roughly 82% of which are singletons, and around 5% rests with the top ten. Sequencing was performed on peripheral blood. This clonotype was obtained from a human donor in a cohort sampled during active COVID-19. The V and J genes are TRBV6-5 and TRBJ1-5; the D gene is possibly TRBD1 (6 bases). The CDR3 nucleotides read TGTGCCAGCAGTTACCTCGACAGGAACAATCAGCCCCAGCATTTT. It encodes CASSYLDRNNQPQHF.